Only one count was recorded for the clone carrying this T cell receptor (beta chain). What it binds is not known. The data belong to a study of Ad26.COV2.S vaccination and SARS-CoV-2 variants. The overall study: Each vaccinee took Ad26.COV2.S intramuscularly, once or twice 56 days apart.

Findings of the study overall: Reported post-vaccination CD8+ and CD4+ T cell responses to spike showed substantial breadth.

Treatment described: roughly 20 received Ad26.COV2.S at low or high dose, single or two shots; 5 received placebo; per-sample allocation not given. At day 63 after the first vaccine or placebo injection, samples were drawn. Using immunoSEQ multiplex PCR, the repertoire was profiled, and TCRdb retains in-frame clones only, with some absent. Of some 320,000 clones detected, around 85% appear once; the ten largest clones hold roughly 2%. The sequences come from peripheral blood, collected in a trial of Ad26.COV2.S vaccine versus placebo. The TCR comes from a person between 18 and 59 years old who received the Ad26.COV2.S COVID-19 vaccine or a placebo.

The CDR3 loop is CASSLQGENNSPLHF. The CDR3 bases are TGTGCCAGCAGTTTACAGGGAGAAAATAATTCACCCCTCCACTTT. V and J are TRBV28 and TRBJ1-6; possible D gene TRBD1, 5 bases. The germline V gene has CDR1 MDHEN and CDR2 SYDVKM. Trimming removed 2 bases at V and 5 bases at J, with 10 bases between. The CDR3 length is 15 residues.